Below, 3 T cell receptor beta chains from the same sample are listed, as sequenced in a study of post-analysis software for immune sequencing data. Whole-study results and caveats: Patients had higher frequencies than controls of roughly 5 TRBV segments, including TRBV5-6, TRBV5-1 and TRBV20-1.

Each TCR beta cDNA library carried unique molecular identifiers. TCRdb re-derived calls from the PCR reads in MiXCR, one entry per CDR3 protein. The sample yields approximately 770,000 distinct CDR3 sequences, about 43% seen once. These receptors' antigens are unknown. Sequenced material: blood. Source of these receptors: a girl between 10 and 17 years old with multiple sclerosis.

J is TRBJ2-4 and V is TRBV3-1; unclear D gene. Trimming removed 0 bases at V and 9 bases at J, with 9 bases between. Germline loops: CDR1 LGHDT, CDR2 YNNKEL (reference sequence). This CDR3 comprises 13 residues. For the CDR3, the DNA is TGTGCCAGCAGCCAAGATGGTCCCAGCATTCAGTACTTC. Amino acid sequence: CASSQDGPSIQYF. Looking up the rest from reference TRBV3-1 and TRBJ2-4 gives the full variable domain: DTAVSQTPKYLVTQMGNDKSIKCEQNLGHDTMYWYKQDSKKFLKIMFSYNNKELIINETVPNRFSPKSPDKAHLNLHINSLELGDSAVYFCASSQDGPSIQYFGAGTRLSVL.

The chain uses TRBV12-3 or TRBV12-4 and TRBJ1-1, with a possible D match to TRBD1 (5 bases). V was cut by 6 bases and J by 5 bases, with 19 bases left in between. CDR3 length: 15 amino acids. The CDR3 coding sequence is TGTGCCAGCAGAGCGCCCCTTGGGGCCGATACTGAAGCTTTCTTT. Translation: CASRAPLGADTEAFF.

This clonotype has only a few counts. This rearrangement joins TRBV6-5 to TRBJ2-5; 11 bases are shared with TRBD2. This CDR3 spans 21 amino acids. Looked up from germline, CDR1 is MNHEY and CDR2 is SVGAGI. The J segment lost 2 bases and the V segment lost 2 bases, leaving 19 bases of the junction unmatched. The CDR3 reads CASSYPLGLAAPYRTQETQYF. CDR3 coding DNA: TGTGCCAGCAGTTACCCCCTGGGACTAGCGGCCCCATACAGGACGCAAGAGACCCAGTACTTC.